The 20 T cell receptor beta chains below were found in one sample sequenced in a study of post-analysis software for immune sequencing data. The study's findings and limits: Controls had lower frequencies than patients of about 5 TRBV segments, which included TRBV5-6, TRBV5-1 and TRBV20-1.

Unique molecular identifiers had been added to the TCR beta cDNA libraries. Each CDR3 protein gets one entry after TCRdb re-called the PCR reads with MiXCR. This table holds 430,000 or so distinct CDR3 sequences, 35% to 45% found once. Their specific antigens are unknown. The sample comprised blood. Source of these receptors: a girl aged 2 to 10 with multiple sclerosis.

This clonotype was counted a few times. This sequence joins TRBV2 and TRBJ2-1; TRBD1 matches 7 bases. Trimming removed 8 bases from V and 8 bases from J; junction bases left unmatched: 9. Germline CDR1 SNHLY, CDR2 FYNNEI. The CDR3 length is 13 residues. The CDR3 reads CASVRTGLDEQFF. DNA for the CDR3: TGTGCCAGCGTGAGGACAGGTCTGGATGAGCAGTTCTTC.

This clonotype was observed a handful of times. V and J are TRBV7-8 and TRBJ1-2; D gene ambiguous. The germline V gene encodes CDR1 SGHVS and CDR2 FQNEAQ. The V end was cut by 5 bases, the J end by 4 bases, with 11 bases between. The length of the CDR3 is 13 residues. In DNA, the CDR3 is TGTGCCAGCAGCCCCCAATCACTCTATGGCTACACCTTC. This codes for CASSPQSLYGYTF.

V is TRBV4-1 and J is TRBJ1-5; D remains ambiguous. This CDR3 contains 13 residues. Germline loops: CDR1 MGHRA, CDR2 YSYEKL. The V and J ends lost 0 bases and 6 bases respectively, with 6 bases between them. Here the CDR3 reads CASSQEQRQPQHF. CDR3 sequence (DNA): TGCGCCAGCAGCCAAGAACAACGTCAGCCCCAGCATTTT.

This sequence joins TRBV10-3 and TRBJ1-2, with a weak D call TRBD1 (5 bases). Germline V lookup: CDR1 ENHRY, CDR2 SYGVKD. Trimming took off 6 bases at V and 6 bases at J, with 17 bases between the two ends. The CDR3 has 14 amino acids. CDR3 amino acids: CAIRPAGPIDGYTF. In DNA form, the CDR3 reads TGTGCCATCAGGCCGGCGGGACCGATTGATGGCTACACCTTC.

This chain links TRBV4-3 with TRBJ2-4; 8 nucleotides agree with TRBD2. The J call may be wrong; the DNA end is better matched by TRBJ2-7. CDR1 and CDR2 (germline): LGHNA, YSLEER. This CDR3 contains 15 residues. CDR3 loop: CASSQDPGLAAEQYF. The CDR3, as DNA: TGCGCCAGCAGCCAAGATCCCGGACTAGCTGCCGAGCAGTACTTC.

This clonotype was counted between two and nine times. The chain links TRBV20-1 to TRBJ2-3; D is unresolved. Looked up from germline, CDR1 is DFQATT and CDR2 is SNEGSKA (reference sequence). The V end was cut by 0 bases, the J end by 2 bases, with 12 bases between. This CDR3 is built from 15 residues. The CDR3 reads CSARDDTILTDTQYF. For the CDR3, the DNA is TGCAGTGCTAGAGATGATACCATCCTCACAGATACGCAGTATTTT.

In this sample, this clonotype turned up once. The J gene is TRBJ1-2, the V gene TRBV6-5; D remains unclear. Germline values: CDR1 MNHEY, CDR2 SVGAGI. V was clipped by 3 bases and J by 6 bases, with 11 bases between them. This CDR3 region has 13 residues. The CDR3 here is CASSYMRSHGYTF. For the CDR3, the DNA is TGTGCCAGCAGTTATATGAGGAGCCATGGCTACACCTTC.

The chain is built from TRBV11-2 and TRBJ2-3; 11 positions agree with TRBD1. The CDR3 sequence is 17 residues long. Germline loops: CDR1 SGHAT, CDR2 FQNNGV. J gave up 5 bases and V 5 bases, and 12 bases lay outside the gene matches. The CDR3 region is CASSRRTGQGARDTQYF. The CDR3 nucleotides are TGTGCCAGCAGCCGACGGACTGGACAGGGGGCGAGAGATACGCAGTATTTT.

The genes are TRBV4-1 and TRBJ2-1; TRBD2 agrees at 12 bases. The J call may not be correct, given that the DNA end is closer to TRBJ2-7. CDR3 length equals 15 residues. Per the germline V gene, CDR1 is MGHRA and CDR2 is YSYEKL. The CDR3, as DNA: TGCGCCAGCAGCCTCGGGACTAGCGGGTACAATGAGCAGTACTTC. Translated, it gives CASSLGTSGYNEQYF.

The gene calls are TRBV6-2 or TRBV6-3 and TRBJ1-5; D is uncertain. Germline CDR1 MNHEY, CDR2 SVGEGT. The CDR3 extends over 14 amino acids. Trimming stripped 2 bases from V and 4 bases from J, with 9 bases between. CDR3 in DNA: TGTGCCAGCAGTTACCGTTTATTAAATCAGCCCCAGCATTTT. Translating it yields CASSYRLLNQPQHF.

This chain connects TRBV6-5 to TRBJ1-1; TRBD1 might be the D (5 bases). The germline CDR1 and CDR2 sequences are MNHEY and SVGAGI. This CDR3 contains 15 residues. The V end was cut by 6 bases, the J end by 2 bases, with 16 bases between. The chain's CDR3 is CASSSHSGGNTEAFF. The CDR3 DNA follows: TGTGCCAGCAGCTCTCACTCCGGGGGTAACACTGAAGCTTTCTTT.

The chain links TRBV12-3 or TRBV12-4 to TRBJ1-5; possible D gene TRBD1, 6 bases. CDR3 size: 14 residues. Between the trimmed V and J ends, which lost 5 bases and 4 bases, there was a span of 12 bases. CDR3 sequence reads: CASSIVQGNQPQHF. The DNA of the CDR3 is TGTGCCAGCAGTATCGTTCAGGGGAATCAGCCCCAGCATTTT.

This chain's CDR3 is CASTQRTGDYRWVYNEQFF. CDR3 DNA sequence: TGTGCCAGCACCCAGAGGACAGGGGACTACCGATGGGTATACAATGAGCAGTTCTTC. This chain connects TRBV6-2 or TRBV6-3 to TRBJ2-1; 9 bases are a match to TRBD1. Germline values: CDR1 MNHEY, CDR2 SVGEGT. This CDR3 contains 19 residues. J lost 4 bases, V lost 7 bases, and 20 bases had no gene match.

The CDR3 loop reads CASMDRGKGYTF. For the CDR3, the DNA is TGTGCCAGTATGGACAGGGGGAAAGGCTACACCTTC. The chain combines TRBV6-2 or TRBV6-3 with TRBJ1-2, with 10 bases lining up with TRBD1. The CDR3 runs to 12 residues. The V segment lost 9 bases and the J segment 8 bases; nucleotides outside the gene matches: 6. Germline V gene data show CDR1 as MNHEY and CDR2 as SVGEGT.

The chain links TRBV28 to TRBJ2-1, with TRBD1 matching over 7 bases. Germline trimming cut 2 bases from V and 5 bases from J; bases unmatched to any gene: 6. The CDR3 is 15 amino acids. Germline-derived CDR1 and CDR2 are MDHEN and SYDVKM. The CDR3 loop is CASSLRGHPNNEQFF. In DNA, the CDR3 is TGTGCCAGCAGTTTAAGGGGGCATCCGAACAATGAGCAGTTCTTC.

The chain links TRBV11-2 to TRBJ2-5; the D is unclear. The CDR3 covers 15 residues. The germline V and J ends were trimmed by 4 bases and 2 bases, with 14 bases remaining between them. Germline V CDR1 and CDR2: SGHAT, FQNNGV. The CDR3 DNA is TGTGCCAGCAGCTCCCTCCGGCGGATTCAAGAGACCCAGTACTTC. Translation: CASSSLRRIQETQYF.

This clonotype was recorded a few times. The chain links TRBV7-7 to TRBJ2-1; no clear D gene. Looked up from germline, CDR1 is SSHAT and CDR2 is FNYEAQ (reference sequence). Between the trimmed V and J ends, which lost 5 bases and 8 bases, there was a span of 13 bases. This CDR3 spans 13 amino acids. CDR3 protein: CASSPGPGDEQFF. The CDR3 DNA sequence: TGTGCCAGCAGCCCCGGACCTGGGGATGAGCAGTTCTTC. Full variable domain (missing parts from reference TRBV7-7 and TRBJ2-1): GAGVSQSPRYKVTKRGQDVTLRCDPISSHATLYWYQQALGQGPEFLTYFNYEAQPDKSGLPSDRFSAERPEGSISTLTIQRTEQRDSAMYRCASSPGPGDEQFFGPGTRLTVL.

This rearrangement joins TRBV29-1 to TRBJ2-1, with D possibly matching TRBD1 (5 bases). Trimming stripped 2 bases from V and 0 bases from J, with 8 bases between. CDR3 size: 14 residues. Germline V lookup: CDR1 SQVTM, CDR2 ANQGSEA. The CDR3 region is CSVEQGSSYNEQFF. CDR3 nucleotides: TGCAGCGTTGAACAGGGAAGCTCCTACAATGAGCAGTTCTTC.

The chain couples TRBV4-3 to TRBJ1-6, with 8 bases that match TRBD1. Germline V CDR1 and CDR2: LGHNA, YSLEER. Losses at the gene ends were 4 bases for V and 3 bases for J; bases not matched to a gene: 11. The CDR3 covers 18 residues. The CDR3 sequence is CASSPQIGGTGYNSPLHF. The CDR3 nucleotides read TGCGCCAGCAGCCCGCAAATAGGTGGGACAGGCTATAATTCACCCCTCCACTTT.

The rearrangement uses TRBV27 and TRBJ2-5, with TRBD2 matching 7 bases. The CDR3 totals 17 residues. Germline CDR1 is MNHEY and CDR2 is SMNVEV (reference sequence). V shed 5 bases and J 2 bases; nucleotides not matched to a gene: 14. The CDR3 DNA reads TGTGCCAGCAGTAACATCCCACTAGCGAGGTGTCAAGAGACCCAGTACTTC. Protein product: CASSNIPLARCQETQYF.